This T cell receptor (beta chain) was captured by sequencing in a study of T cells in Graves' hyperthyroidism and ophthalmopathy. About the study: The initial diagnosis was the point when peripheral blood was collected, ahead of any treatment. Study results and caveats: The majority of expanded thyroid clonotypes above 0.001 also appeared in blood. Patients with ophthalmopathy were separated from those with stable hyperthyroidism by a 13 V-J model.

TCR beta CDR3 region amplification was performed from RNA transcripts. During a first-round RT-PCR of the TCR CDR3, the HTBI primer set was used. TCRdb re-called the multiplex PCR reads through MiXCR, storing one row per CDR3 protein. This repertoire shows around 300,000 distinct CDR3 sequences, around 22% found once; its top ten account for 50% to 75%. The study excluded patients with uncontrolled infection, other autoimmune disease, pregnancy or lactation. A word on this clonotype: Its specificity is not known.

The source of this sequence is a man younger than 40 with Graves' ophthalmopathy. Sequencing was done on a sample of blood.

The CDR3 DNA follows: TGTGCCAGCAGTTTTGGACGGAATAATTCACCCCTCCACTTT. Residues: CASSFGRNNSPLHF. V and J are TRBV12-3 or TRBV12-4 and TRBJ1-6; D is ambiguous. V was shortened by 3 bases and J by 5 bases, with 8 bases between the two germline ends. The CDR3 consists of 14 residues.